This TCR beta chain was captured by sequencing in a study of T-cell reconstitution after alpha-beta-depleted transplantation in children. Findings and limits, study-wide: The study traced high day-60 TCRbeta diversity in some patients to surviving recipient T cells and thymic progenitors.

Unique molecular identifiers tagged the TCRbeta library. TCRdb re-called the PCR reads through MiXCR, storing one row per CDR3 protein. The repertoire holds about 4,900 distinct CDR3 sequences, approximately 25% seen once, with about 35% in the top ten. At least ten counts were recorded for this clonotype. What it binds is not known. The CDR3 sequence is 16 residues long. The V segment lost 11 bases and the J segment 0 bases; nucleotides outside the gene matches: 12. Germline CDR1 MNHNS, CDR2 SASEGT. The chain links TRBV6-1 to TRBJ1-5; 8 bases are shared with TRBD1. The TCR originated in a male patient under 10 years old who had a stem cell transplant for acute lymphoblastic leukemia, so the T cells may come from the graft donor. The specimen comprised PBMCs, mostly from graft donor cells, sampled 60 days after TCRalphabeta/CD19-depleted stem cell transplant. CDR3 nucleotide sequence: TGTGCCCGAAGACCGGGACAGGTGATTAGCAATCAGCCCCAGCATTTT. It is translated as CARRPGQVISNQPQHF.